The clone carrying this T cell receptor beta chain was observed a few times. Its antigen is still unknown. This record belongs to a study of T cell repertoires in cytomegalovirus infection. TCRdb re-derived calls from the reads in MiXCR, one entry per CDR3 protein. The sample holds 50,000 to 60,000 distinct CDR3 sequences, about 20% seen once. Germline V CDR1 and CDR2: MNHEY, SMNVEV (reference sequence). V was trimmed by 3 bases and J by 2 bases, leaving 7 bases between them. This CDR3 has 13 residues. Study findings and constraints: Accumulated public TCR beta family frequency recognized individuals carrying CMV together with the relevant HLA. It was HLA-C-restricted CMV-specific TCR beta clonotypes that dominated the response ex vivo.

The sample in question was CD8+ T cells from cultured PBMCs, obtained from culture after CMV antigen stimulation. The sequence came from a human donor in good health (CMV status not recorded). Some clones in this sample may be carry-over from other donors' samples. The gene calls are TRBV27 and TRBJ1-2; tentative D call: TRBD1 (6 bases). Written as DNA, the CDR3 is TGTGCCAGCAGTTTCGGACAGAACTATGGCTACACCTTC. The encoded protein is CASSFGQNYGYTF.